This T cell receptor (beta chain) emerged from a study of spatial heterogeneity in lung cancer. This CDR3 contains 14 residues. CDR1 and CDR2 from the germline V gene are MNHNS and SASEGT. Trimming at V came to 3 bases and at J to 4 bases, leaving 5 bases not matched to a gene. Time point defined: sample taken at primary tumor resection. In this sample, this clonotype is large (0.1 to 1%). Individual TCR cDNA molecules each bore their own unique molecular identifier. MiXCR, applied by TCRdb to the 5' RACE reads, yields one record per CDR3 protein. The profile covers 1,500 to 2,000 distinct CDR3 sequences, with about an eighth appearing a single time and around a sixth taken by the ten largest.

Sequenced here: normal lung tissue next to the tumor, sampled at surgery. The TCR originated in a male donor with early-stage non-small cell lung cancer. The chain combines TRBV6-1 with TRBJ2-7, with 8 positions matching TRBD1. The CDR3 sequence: CASSEQGAYYEQYF. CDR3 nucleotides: TGTGCCAGCAGTGAGCAGGGGGCGTATTACGAGCAGTACTTC.